This passage covers 11 T cell receptor beta chains from one sample sequenced in a study of cytomegalovirus exposure and HLA in healthy donors. PCR involved 60 Vbeta and 13 Jbeta primers. Sequencing used immunoSEQ multiplex PCR; TCRdb keeps in-frame clones, though not all of them. Altogether about 96,000 clones are present, 60% to 75% being singletons, with the ten largest covering 13% to 15%. Sequenced material: PBMCs. The receptors were sampled from a woman in her 70s in good health and CMV-seropositive.

This chain joins TRBV10-3 and TRBJ2-6; 11 positions match TRBD1. The germline CDR1 and CDR2 sequences are ENHRY and SYGVKD. The CDR3 contains 17 residues. V dropped 6 bases and J dropped 1; count of bases not matched to a gene: 5. CDR3 amino acids: CAIRTGTGGSGANVLTF. The CDR3, as DNA: TGTGCCATCAGAACCGGGACAGGGGGTTCTGGGGCCAACGTCCTGACTTTC.

This chain links TRBV27 with TRBJ1-5; 8 bases match TRBD1. Germline CDR1 MNHEY, CDR2 SMNVEV (reference sequence). The J segment lost 9 bases and the V segment lost 4 bases, leaving 8 bases of the junction unmatched. This CDR3 is built from 14 residues. CDR3: CASSWGQARGPQHF. The CDR3 bases are TGTGCCAGCAGTTGGGGACAGGCCCGGGGGCCCCAGCATTTT.

The rearrangement joins TRBV2 to TRBJ1-5; D is undetermined. The CDR3 sequence is 15 residues long. V was clipped by 0 bases and J by 4 bases, with 10 bases between them. Germline V gene lookup returns CDR1 SNHLY and CDR2 FYNNEI. CDR3: CASSEAGGSNQPQHF. The CDR3 region has the DNA TGTGCCAGCAGTGAAGCTGGCGGGTCAAATCAGCCCCAGCATTTT.

This clone has a handful of counts. The rearrangement links TRBV5-1 to TRBJ2-3; a weak D match, TRBD1 (5 bases). The CDR3 has 15 residues. The V and J ends lost 4 bases and 3 bases respectively, with 15 bases between them. Per the germline V gene, CDR1 is SGHRS and CDR2 is YFSETQ. CDR3: CASSVGQGGTDTQYF. The CDR3 nucleotides are TGCGCCAGCAGCGTTGGGCAGGGTGGGACAGATACGCAGTATTTT.

The rearrangement joins TRBV4-2 to TRBJ2-5; 8 nucleotides line up with TRBD2. CDR1 is LGHNA, CDR2 YNFKEQ, per germline. V lost 0 bases, J lost 0 bases, and 9 bases stayed unmatched. This CDR3 is built from 18 residues. DNA of the CDR3: TGTGCCAGCAGCCAAGAATTAACGGGGGGGTACCACCAAGAGACCCAGTACTTC. It is translated as CASSQELTGGYHQETQYF.

V is TRBV7-2 and J is TRBJ2-3, with TRBD2 matching 9 bases. Germline V CDR1 and CDR2: SGHTA, FQGNSA. Trimming took 3 bases from V and 6 from J; bases not matched to a gene: 4. The CDR3 runs 14 residues. This chain's CDR3 is CASSFRRGGDTQYF. The CDR3 DNA reads TGTGCCAGCAGCTTTCGGCGGGGGGGGGATACGCAGTATTTT.

The chain recombines TRBV10-3 with TRBJ1-3, with D possibly being TRBD1 (6 bases). The germline V and J ends were trimmed by 4 bases and 0 bases, with 10 bases remaining between them. Germline V gene lookup returns CDR1 ENHRY and CDR2 SYGVKD. This CDR3 comprises 15 residues. The CDR3 sequence is CAISAGGRSGNTIYF. CDR3 bases: TGTGCCATCAGTGCGGGGGGCCGCTCTGGAAACACCATATATTTT.

The chain carries TRBV9 and TRBJ2-7, with 8 positions matching TRBD2. CDR1 SGDLS and CDR2 YYNGEE come from the germline V gene. The V and J ends lost 4 bases and 2 bases, in that order; junction bases with no gene match: 5. CDR3 size: 14 residues. In nucleotides, the CDR3 is TGTGCCAGCAGCCGGGGGGGCGTTACCTACGAGCAGTACTTC. Translation: CASSRGGVTYEQYF.

CDR3 protein: CASSERSTGYTF. CDR3 nucleotide sequence: TGTGCCAGTAGTGAGCGCTCAACTGGCTACACCTTC. V and J are TRBV19 and TRBJ1-2; D is unresolved. Trimming took 5 bases from V and 7 from J, leaving 11 bases between them. This CDR3 comprises 12 residues. The germline V gene encodes CDR1 LNHDA and CDR2 SQIVND (reference sequence).

This clone has only a few counts. The chain employs TRBV28 and TRBJ1-4; D is uncertain. V lost 5 bases and J lost 3, with 22 bases in between. Germline V lookup: CDR1 MDHEN, CDR2 SYDVKM. The CDR3 extends over 18 amino acids. In DNA, the CDR3 is TGTGCCAGCAGTCCTGGCCCGGACTTCCGAGTATCTAATGAAAAACTGTTTTTT. It yields the protein CASSPGPDFRVSNEKLFF. Full variable domain (remainder filled in from reference TRBV28 and TRBJ1-4): DVKVTQSSRYLVKRTGEKVFLECVQDMDHENMFWYRQDPGLGLRLIYFSYDVKMKEKGDIPEGYSVSREKKERFSLILESASTNQTSMYLCASSPGPDFRVSNEKLFFGSGTQLSVL.

The V call is TRBV6-5, the J call TRBJ2-7; 12 bases match TRBD2. Losses at the gene ends were 5 bases for V and 3 bases for J; bases not matched to a gene: 2. The germline gives CDR1 MNHEY, CDR2 SVGAGI. The CDR3 sequence is 14 residues long. CDR3 DNA sequence: TGTGCCAGCAGTACACTAGCGGGGGGCTACGAGCAGTACTTC. Its protein is CASSTLAGGYEQYF.